This T cell receptor beta chain was observed in a study of T cell responses to AZD1222 COVID-19 vaccine. Study context: Second-dose timings of about 4 or about 12 weeks were pooled. Study-wide points: Increases in Spike-specific TCR breadth and depth were seen after two AZD1222 doses. At baseline, just a handful of AZD1222 recipients tested seropositive.

A word on this clone: What it binds is unknown.

After removal of 6 bases from V and 2 bases from J, the junction contained 9 bases not matched to a gene. The CDR3 runs 16 residues. Germline V gives CDR1 MNHNY, CDR2 SVGAGI (reference sequence). Assay used: immunoSEQ multiplex PCR; TCRdb lists only in-frame clones, some missing. The data contain more than 150,000 clones, approximately 90% of them singletons. This TCR was sampled from an adult in good health. The sequences come from peripheral blood, collected on day 0 of AZD1222 vaccination. This chain connects TRBV6-6 to TRBJ1-2; 10 bases match TRBD1. This CDR3 is CASSSGTGAGNYGYTF. The CDR3 DNA follows: TGTGCCAGCAGCTCCGGGACAGGGGCGGGAAACTATGGCTACACCTTC.